This record concerns one T cell receptor (beta chain) sequence. Different DNA sequences within this sample yield the same CDR3. This entry belongs to a study of shared T cell receptors in the human thymus. TCRdb keeps only in-frame clones here, not all; method: immunoSEQ multiplex PCR. The table shows about 660,000 clones, with 70% to 90% occurring only once. Germline V gene sequence: CDR1 SGDLS, CDR2 YYNGEE. V was cut by 2 bases and J by 3 bases, with 10 bases left in between. The CDR3 covers 14 residues. Another study also made use of these data, one on human thymus T cells. That paper states: During corrective heart surgery, resections were taken, and the thymus tissue came from them. Thymic as well as blood repertoires seemed to favor certain V and J genes unevenly.

The chain couples TRBV9 to TRBJ2-3; tentative D call: TRBD1 (5 bases). The source of this sequence is a boy less than two years old with a congenital heart defect. The sequencing sample was made of thymocytes. The DNA for the CDR3 is TGTGCCAGCAGCGTTAGGGGATCGACAGATACGCAGTATTTT. Its protein is CASSVRGSTDTQYF. The whole variable domain, filled in from reference TRBV9 and TRBJ2-3, reads DSGVTQTPKHLITATGQRVTLRCSPRSGDLSVYWYQQSLDQGLQFLIQYYNGEERAKGNILERFSAQQFPDLHSELNLSSLELGDSALYFCASSVRGSTDTQYFGPGTRLTVL.